This T cell receptor beta chain was identified in a study of blood T cells in healthy people across ages. Regarding the study as a whole: Versus aged donors, long-lived donors had higher diversity and more naive CD4+ cells.

The use of a sample-barcoded 5' primer and a J-beta primer mix characterized a second PCR of roughly 6 to 12 cycles. TCRdb passed the 5' RACE reads through MiXCR, listing each CDR3 protein once. This sample yields some 700,000 distinct CDR3 sequences, of which roughly two fifths are seen a single time; 20% to 25% belongs to the top ten. This CDR3 region has 15 residues. The trim removed 5 bases at V and 5 bases at J, leaving 4 bases unmatched. In germline, CDR1 is SGHTA, CDR2 FQGTGA. This clonotype was seen more than once but under ten times. Its antigen remains unknown. This chain connects TRBV7-3 to TRBJ2-5, with TRBD2 matching over 14 bases. Sequences were obtained from blood. The clonotype was recovered from a woman aged 60-70 years in good health. The CDR3 region has the DNA TGTGCCAGCAGCACGGGGACTAGCGGGAGCGAGACCCAGTACTTC. Protein: CASSTGTSGSETQYF.